These 2 T cell receptor beta chains came from one sample sequenced in a study of monozygotic twins with inflammatory bowel disease. Following a re-call of the 5' RACE reads, TCRdb has one entry per CDR3 protein and lacks DNA. In total, the table holds some 150,000 distinct CDR3 sequences. Sequenced material: blood. These receptors were collected from a human donor with ulcerative colitis or Crohn's disease, or a healthy co-twin of an affected twin (not recorded which).

The chain joins TRBV19 to TRBJ1-5; TCRdb reports TRBD1, a call that lacks DNA to check it against. The CDR3 runs to 12 residues. Germline CDR1 LNHDA, CDR2 SQIVND (reference sequence). CDR3 residues: CATRQGAQPQHF.

The V call is TRBV6-5, the J call TRBJ2-7; TCRdb's D call of TRBD1 is untestable without DNA. CDR1 is MNHEY, CDR2 SVGAGI, per germline. This CDR3 spans 15 amino acids. Here the CDR3 reads CASSYGQGFRYEQYF.